What follows are 14 T cell receptor beta chains derived from one specimen sequenced in a study of cytomegalovirus exposure and HLA in healthy donors. The PCR made use of 60 Vbeta and 13 Jbeta primers. The table came from immunoSEQ multiplex PCR; TCRdb's copy has only in-frame clones and leaves some out. The sample lists roughly 100,000 clones, 75% occurring once. The sample comprised PBMCs. The receptors here all came from a man aged 35-49 years in good health and CMV-seronegative.

The chain is built from TRBV2 and TRBJ2-1; TRBD1 matches at 9 bases. V trimming: 6 bases; J trimming: 9 bases; junction bases outside the gene matches: 12. The CDR3 is 15 amino acids. Germline V gene lookup returns CDR1 SNHLY and CDR2 FYNNEI. The CDR3 reads CASRPWGQGLGEQFF. CDR3 bases: TGTGCCAGCAGACCTTGGGGACAGGGTCTTGGTGAGCAGTTCTTC.

The chain uses TRBV6-1 and TRBJ2-3, with a possible D match to TRBD2 (6 bases). Trimming took off 8 bases at V and 3 bases at J, with 15 bases between the two ends. Germline V gene data show CDR1 as MNHNS and CDR2 as SASEGT. The CDR3 has 14 amino acids. Here the CDR3 reads CASESGGTTDTQYF. The DNA of the CDR3 is TGTGCCAGCGAATCCGGAGGGACGACAGATACGCAGTATTTT.

There are a few counts of this clone. The CDR3 nucleotides read TGTGCCAGAAGCTTGAGGCAGGGGGCCCTAGCGGGGGGATACGAGCAGTACTTC. Amino acids: CARSLRQGALAGGYEQYF. The gene calls are TRBV5-3 and TRBJ2-7; 11 bases fit TRBD2. TRBV5-3 falls under the ORF class, with uncertain function. The CDR3 length is 18 residues. J was trimmed by 4 bases and V by 1 base; bases with no gene match: 13.

CDR3 amino acids: CASSVKTSGGSTDTQYF. CDR3 DNA sequence: TGCGCCAGCAGCGTCAAGACTAGCGGGGGTAGCACAGATACGCAGTATTTT. The chain carries TRBV5-1 and TRBJ2-3; 12 bases agree with TRBD2. J lost 0 bases, V lost 4 bases, and 6 bases had no gene match. The CDR3 is made up of 17 amino acids. Germline V gives CDR1 SGHRS, CDR2 YFSETQ. The variable domain in full, completed from reference TRBV5-1 and TRBJ2-3, reads KAGVTQTPRYLIKTRGQQVTLSCSPISGHRSVSWYQQTPGQGLQFLFEYFSETQRNKGNFPGRFSGRQFSNSRSEMNVSTLELGDSALYLCASSVKTSGGSTDTQYFGPGTRLTVL.

The rearrangement links TRBV6-1 to TRBJ2-1, with 7 nucleotides matching TRBD2. The germline V gene encodes CDR1 MNHNS and CDR2 SASEGT. CDR3 length: 14 residues. V gave up 6 bases and J gave up 4 bases; unmatched junction bases: 6. Here the CDR3 reads CASRAGTMYNEQFF. In nucleotides, the CDR3 is TGTGCCAGCAGGGCCGGGACTATGTACAATGAGCAGTTCTTC.

The rearrangement joins TRBV6-5 to TRBJ1-2; 8 nucleotides match TRBD1. The germline gives CDR1 MNHEY, CDR2 SVGAGI. The CDR3 runs to 13 residues. Trimming took 5 bases from V and 4 from J; bases not matched to a gene: 3. CDR3 DNA: TGTGCCAGCAGTGGACAGGGCTTCTATGGCTACACCTTC. It encodes CASSGQGFYGYTF.

The chain is built from TRBV29-1 and TRBJ2-7, with 7 bases lining up with TRBD1. Per germline, CDR1 SQVTM and CDR2 ANQGSEA. After removal of 6 bases from V and 2 bases from J, the junction contained 1 base not matched to a gene. CDR3 size: 11 residues. The CDR3 loop is CSVQGTYEQYF. For the CDR3, the DNA is TGCAGCGTACAGGGGACCTACGAGCAGTACTTC.

V gene TRBV4-1 combines with J gene TRBJ1-2, with 9 nucleotides matching TRBD1. Per germline, CDR1 MGHRA and CDR2 YSYEKL. V trimming: 3 bases; J trimming: 5 bases; junction bases outside the gene matches: 10. This CDR3 region has 16 residues. CDR3 sequence reads: CASSQIFRDRVYGYTF. The CDR3 DNA sequence: TGCGCCAGCAGCCAGATTTTCCGGGACAGGGTGTATGGCTACACCTTC.

The rearrangement joins TRBV4-2 to TRBJ2-1, with TRBD2 matching 11 bases. V lost 4 bases, J lost 8 bases, and 10 bases stayed unmatched. Germline V CDR1 and CDR2: LGHNA, YNFKEQ. This CDR3 region has 16 residues. The CDR3 coding sequence is TGTGCCAGCAGCCCTTTAGCGGGGGGGCTTGTGGATGAGCAGTTCTTC. Its protein is CASSPLAGGLVDEQFF.

This clone was seen more than once but under ten times. V is TRBV6-5 and J is TRBJ1-1, with 10 bases fitting TRBD1. Germline values: CDR1 MNHEY, CDR2 SVGAGI. V shed 5 bases and J 1 base; nucleotides not matched to a gene: 1. The CDR3 extends over 14 amino acids. CDR3 loop: CASSGDRGNTEAFF. CDR3 DNA sequence: TGTGCCAGCAGTGGGGACAGGGGGAACACTGAAGCTTTCTTT.

CDR3 nucleotides: TGTGCCAGCAGTTACTCTCTAGGCAGCGGAACTGGCTACACCTTC. Protein sequence: CASSYSLGSGTGYTF. The V gene is TRBV6-5, the J gene TRBJ1-2; D unresolved. Germline V gene lookup returns CDR1 MNHEY and CDR2 SVGAGI. This CDR3 has 15 amino acids. Trimming pared 0 bases from V and 7 bases from J, leaving 15 bases between.

This clone was counted only a few times. The V and J genes are TRBV6-6 and TRBJ2-7, with no clear D. Germline V lookup: CDR1 MNHNY, CDR2 SVGAGI (reference sequence). V dropped 0 bases and J dropped 6 bases, with 15 bases sitting between them. The CDR3 sequence is 15 residues long. The CDR3 DNA reads TGTGCCAGCAGTTACTCTTATACAGAAACCGGCGAGCAGTACTTC. This translates into CASSYSYTETGEQYF.

This rearrangement joins TRBV11-3 to TRBJ1-1, with D perhaps matching TRBD1 (5 bases). This CDR3 spans 13 amino acids. CDR1 is SGHNT, CDR2 YENEEA, per germline. V was shortened by 2 bases and J by 3 bases, with 7 bases between the two germline ends. CDR3 in amino acids: CASSLQGDTEAFF. In DNA, the CDR3 is TGTGCCAGCAGCTTACAGGGTGACACTGAAGCTTTCTTT.

This chain connects TRBV29-1 to TRBJ2-1; 8 bases agree with TRBD1. Germline V lookup: CDR1 SQVTM, CDR2 ANQGSEA. The CDR3 has 13 amino acids. Unmatched junction bases numbered 9, after V lost 7 bases and J lost 7 bases. CDR3 loop: CSASGTGWNEQFF. The CDR3 DNA reads TGCAGCGCTTCCGGGACAGGTTGGAATGAGCAGTTCTTC.